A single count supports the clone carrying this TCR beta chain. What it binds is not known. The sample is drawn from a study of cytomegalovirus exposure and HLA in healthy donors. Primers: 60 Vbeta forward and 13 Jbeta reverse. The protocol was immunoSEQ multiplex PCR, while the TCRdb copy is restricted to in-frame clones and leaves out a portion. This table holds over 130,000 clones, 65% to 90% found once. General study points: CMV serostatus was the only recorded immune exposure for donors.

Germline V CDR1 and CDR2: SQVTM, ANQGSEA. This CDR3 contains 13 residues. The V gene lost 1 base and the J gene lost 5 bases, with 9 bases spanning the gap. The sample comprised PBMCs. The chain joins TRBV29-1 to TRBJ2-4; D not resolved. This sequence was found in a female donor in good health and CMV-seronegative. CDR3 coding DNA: TGCAGCGTTGAAGGGGCAAGTCAAAACATTCAGTACTTC. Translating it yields CSVEGASQNIQYF.